The clone carrying this T cell receptor (beta chain) was observed a handful of times. The antigen is not known. The data derive from a study of cytomegalovirus exposure and HLA in healthy donors. Overall study results and limits: Most TCR sequences showed up rarely, but some public TCRs showed up in many donors. It was reported that the classifier diagnosed cytomegalovirus status with high specificity and sensitivity in both the original and validation cohorts. The tendency of first-cohort TCR clusters to co-occur in the roughly 130 validation repertoires was the finding of a later analysis.

Measured with immunoSEQ multiplex PCR; TCRdb has only the in-frame clones, and not every one. The table lists 300,000 to 450,000 clones, roughly 90% of them singletons. Donors were drawn from the approximately 110-subject validation cohort, separate from the roughly 700-subject first cohort. Per the germline V gene, CDR1 is SEHNR and CDR2 is FQNEAQ (reference sequence). V was clipped by 1 base and J by 2 bases, with 15 bases between them. CDR3 size: 16 residues. The sample was PBMCs. The receptor was isolated from a woman under 30 in good health and CMV-seronegative. The chain links TRBV7-9 to TRBJ2-7; a possible D gene is TRBD1 (5 bases). CDR3 in DNA: TGTGCCAGCAGCTTAGGAGACACCGAAGGGGCCTACGAGCAGTACTTC. Protein product: CASSLGDTEGAYEQYF.